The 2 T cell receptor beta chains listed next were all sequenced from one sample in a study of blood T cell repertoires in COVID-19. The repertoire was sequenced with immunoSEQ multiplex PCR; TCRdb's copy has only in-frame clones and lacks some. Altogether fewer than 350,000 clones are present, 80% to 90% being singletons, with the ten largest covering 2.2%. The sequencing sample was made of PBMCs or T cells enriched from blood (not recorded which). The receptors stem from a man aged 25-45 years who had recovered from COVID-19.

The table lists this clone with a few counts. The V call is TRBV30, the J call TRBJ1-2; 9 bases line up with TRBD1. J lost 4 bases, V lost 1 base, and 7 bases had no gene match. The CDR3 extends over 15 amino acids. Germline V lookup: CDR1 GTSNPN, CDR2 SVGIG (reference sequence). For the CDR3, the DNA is TGTGCCTGGAGTGGCCCGACAGGGGGTCCCTATGGCTACACCTTC. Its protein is CAWSGPTGGPYGYTF.

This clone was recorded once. The CDR3 sequence: CASSLSGGSIQYF. The CDR3 DNA reads TGTGCCAGCAGCTTGTCAGGGGGCAGCATTCAGTACTTC. The rearrangement joins TRBV5-6 to TRBJ2-4; 8 nucleotides align to TRBD1. Trimming cost V 1 base and J 9 bases; bases outside gene matches: 3. Germline V gives CDR1 SGHDT, CDR2 YYEEEE. This CDR3 is 13 amino acids long. Combining the CDR3 with reference TRBV5-6 and TRBJ2-4 gives the whole variable domain DAGVTQSPTHLIKTRGQQVTLRCSPKSGHDTVSWYQQALGQGPQFIFQYYEEEERQRGNFPDRFSGHQFPNYSSELNVNALLLGDSALYLCASSLSGGSIQYFGAGTRLSVL.